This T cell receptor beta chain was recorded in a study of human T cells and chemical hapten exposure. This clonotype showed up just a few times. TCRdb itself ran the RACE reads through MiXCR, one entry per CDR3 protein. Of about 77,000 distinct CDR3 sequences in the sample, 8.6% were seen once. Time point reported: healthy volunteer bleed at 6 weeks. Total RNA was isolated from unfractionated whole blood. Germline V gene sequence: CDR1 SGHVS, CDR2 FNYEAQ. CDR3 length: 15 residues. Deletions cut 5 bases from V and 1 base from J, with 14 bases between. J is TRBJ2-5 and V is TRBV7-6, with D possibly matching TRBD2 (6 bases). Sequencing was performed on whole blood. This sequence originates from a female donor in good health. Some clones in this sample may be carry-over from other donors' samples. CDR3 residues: CASSPQTGLQETQYF. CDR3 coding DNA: TGTGCCAGCAGCCCCCAAACGGGACTCCAAGAGACCCAGTACTTC.